This T cell receptor beta chain was captured by sequencing in a study of blood T cell repertoires in COVID-19. Study-wide background: From the United States, Italy and Spain came samples of acute and convalescent COVID-19. Nucleic acid was either cDNA or gDNA, and it came from T cells, B-cell-depleted T cells, or PBMCs.

Only a few counts were recorded for this clone. Per the original data handling: The authors estimated nucleated cell counts from reference gene primer amplification. Only in-frame clones appear in the TCRdb table, and some are missing; sequencing was by immunoSEQ multiplex PCR. Clonal size and the V and J genes are those of that table, whereas D and trimming came from the DNA. The table has roughly 70,000 clones, about nine tenths seen once. The material sequenced was peripheral blood. The sequence was collected from a man aged 50 to 60 with active COVID-19.

The CDR3 spells CASRGTGYDGYTF. CDR3 DNA sequence: TGTGCCAGCAGGGGGACAGGCTATGATGGCTACACCTTC. The J gene is TRBJ1-2, the V gene TRBV6-4, with 8 positions matching TRBD1. V lost 6 bases and J lost 6; bases outside the gene matches: 6. This CDR3 region has 13 residues. Germline CDR1 is MRHNA and CDR2 is SNTAGT.